The 28 T cell receptor beta chains in this list originate from one sample, sequenced in a study of OX40 agonist ivuxolimab in advanced cancers. Clones were read by immunoSEQ multiplex PCR, and TCRdb kept only the in-frame ones, dropping some. This table has 70,000 to 85,000 clones, around 94% appearing once. The material sequenced was CD4+ or CD8+ T cells sorted from blood, taken in a trial of the OX40 agonist ivuxolimab. The receptors here all came from an adult with an advanced solid tumor such as melanoma, head and neck, liver or kidney cancer.

This chain joins TRBV28 and TRBJ2-3, with 7 positions matching TRBD2. The V segment lost 5 bases and the J segment 1 base; nucleotides outside the gene matches: 9. The CDR3 runs 16 residues. Germline CDR1 MDHEN, CDR2 SYDVKM. The CDR3 nucleotides are TGTGCCAGCAGTCCCAATCGGGGAGGGGGCACAGATACGCAGTATTTT. It is translated as CASSPNRGGGTDTQYF.

The V call is TRBV6-6, the J call TRBJ2-5, with TRBD1 as a possible D gene (5 bases). V lost 7 bases, J lost 2 bases, and 14 bases lay in between. The CDR3 totals 14 residues. Germline CDR1 and CDR2: MNHNY and SVGAGI (reference sequence). CDR3 loop: CASTLRQRQETQYF. DNA for the CDR3: TGTGCCAGCACGCTTCGACAGCGTCAAGAGACCCAGTACTTC.

The genes are TRBV5-1 and TRBJ1-1; D not certain. The V end lost 4 bases, the J end lost 10 bases, and 14 bases lay between the germline ends. Germline-derived CDR1 and CDR2 are SGHRS and YFSETQ. This CDR3 region has 12 residues. The CDR3 DNA sequence: TGCGCCAGCAGCCTGAACATGGATAGAGCTTTCTTT. This codes for CASSLNMDRAFF.

The V gene is TRBV11-2, the J gene TRBJ1-1; possible D gene TRBD1, 5 bases. The CDR3 is made up of 13 amino acids. Germline V lookup: CDR1 SGHAT, CDR2 FQNNGV. Trimming pared 1 base from V and 4 bases from J, leaving 7 bases between. CDR3 in DNA: TGTGCCAGCAGCTTAGTGGGGGGCACTGAAGCTTTCTTT. It specifies CASSLVGGTEAFF.

The J gene is TRBJ2-3, the V gene TRBV7-2; TRBD2 matches at 12 bases. V dropped 4 bases and J dropped 5; count of bases not matched to a gene: 4. Germline CDR1 reads SGHTA; CDR2 reads FQGNSA. This CDR3 region has 15 residues. The chain's CDR3 is CASSSTSGSVDTQYF. For the CDR3, the DNA is TGTGCCAGCAGCTCGACTAGCGGGAGCGTAGATACGCAGTATTTT.

This clone was observed a single time. V and J are TRBV19 and TRBJ2-3, with 10 bases aligning to TRBD1. Looked up from germline, CDR1 is LNHDA and CDR2 is SQIVND (reference sequence). J gave up 4 bases and V 7 bases, and 8 bases lay outside the gene matches. The CDR3 is made up of 15 amino acids. In DNA form, the CDR3 reads TGTGCCAGTACCCCGGGACAGGGGAGAGCAGATACGCAGTATTTT. Its protein product is CASTPGQGRADTQYF.

This chain joins TRBV28 and TRBJ2-5; the D is unclear. In germline, CDR1 is MDHEN, CDR2 SYDVKM. V lost 8 bases and J 5 bases, leaving 9 bases between the germline ends. The CDR3 totals 11 residues. The CDR3 loop is CASRTRETQYF. The CDR3, as DNA: TGTGCCAGCCGCACCCGGGAGACCCAGTACTTC.

The chain carries TRBV27 and TRBJ2-3; D gene ambiguous. V lost 4 bases, J lost 0 bases, and 8 bases lay in between. The CDR3 runs to 14 residues. Germline V gives CDR1 MNHEY, CDR2 SMNVEV (reference sequence). The CDR3 sequence: CASSSTDSTDTQYF. CDR3 nucleotide sequence: TGTGCCAGCAGTTCCACAGACAGCACAGATACGCAGTATTTT.

V and J are TRBV6-5 and TRBJ1-4; 7 nucleotides agree with TRBD1. The CDR3 covers 16 residues. CDR1 MNHEY and CDR2 SVGAGI come from the germline V gene. With 0 bases clipped from V and 8 bases from J, the junction kept 9 bases outside the gene matches. DNA for the CDR3: TGTGCCAGCAGTTACTCCTGGACAGGCCCTTGGGAAAAACTGTTTTTT. Protein product: CASSYSWTGPWEKLFF.

This chain links TRBV5-6 with TRBJ2-5; tentative D call: TRBD2 (6 bases). The CDR3 length is 13 residues. V was pared by 1 base and J by 5 bases, with 9 bases between. Germline V gene data show CDR1 as SGHDT and CDR2 as YYEEEE. DNA for the CDR3: TGTGCCAGCAGCTTGTATGGGGGGGAGACCCAGTACTTC. This gives the protein CASSLYGGETQYF.

The chain recombines TRBV5-1 with TRBJ2-5, with D perhaps TRBD1 (7 bases). V was pared by 4 bases and J by 5 bases, with 18 bases between. Per the germline V gene, CDR1 is SGHRS and CDR2 is YFSETQ. The CDR3 covers 15 residues. CDR3 sequence: CASSPQEGAVETQYF. In nucleotides, the CDR3 is TGCGCCAGCAGCCCCCAGGAGGGGGCTGTGGAGACCCAGTACTTC. Using reference TRBV5-1 and TRBJ2-5 for the parts outside the CDR3, the full variable domain is KAGVTQTPRYLIKTRGQQVTLSCSPISGHRSVSWYQQTPGQGLQFLFEYFSETQRNKGNFPGRFSGRQFSNSRSEMNVSTLELGDSALYLCASSPQEGAVETQYFGPGTRLLVL.

The chain is built from TRBV25-1 and TRBJ1-4; D is possibly TRBD1 (6 bases). Germline CDR1 reads MGHDK; CDR2 reads SYGVNS. This CDR3 contains 14 residues. The V end lost 8 bases, the J end lost 4 bases, and 14 bases lay between the germline ends. DNA for the CDR3: TGTGCCAGCGGATCCGGGACAAATAATGAAAAACTGTTTTTT. This encodes CASGSGTNNEKLFF.

The CDR3 sequence: CASSVAGQALPGDTQYF. The CDR3 bases are TGTGCCAGCAGCGTAGCGGGGCAGGCCCTACCGGGAGATACGCAGTATTTT. The rearrangement joins TRBV9 to TRBJ2-3; D tentatively fits TRBD1 or TRBD2 (5 bases each). The germline gives CDR1 SGDLS, CDR2 YYNGEE. Trimming took 0 bases from V and 5 from J, leaving 19 bases between them. The CDR3 is 17 amino acids.

The CDR3 loop is CASSQGLAGAYEQYF. In nucleotides, the CDR3 is TGCGCCAGCAGCCAAGGACTAGCGGGCGCCTACGAGCAGTACTTC. The chain has TRBV4-1 and TRBJ2-7; 10 bases agree with TRBD2. Germline V gene data show CDR1 as MGHRA and CDR2 as YSYEKL. The CDR3 is made up of 15 amino acids. Trimming removed 1 base from V and 2 bases from J; junction bases left unmatched: 2.

The chain links TRBV5-4 to TRBJ2-5, with TRBD1 matching over 8 bases. V was clipped by 4 bases and J by 5 bases; unmatched bases: 7. Germline V CDR1 and CDR2: SGHNT, YYREEE (reference sequence). This CDR3 is built from 14 residues. The CDR3 sequence: CASSPQGARETQYF. The CDR3, as DNA: TGTGCCAGCAGCCCTCAGGGGGCTAGGGAGACCCAGTACTTC.

The chain is built from TRBV6-5 and TRBJ2-7, with a tentative D call TRBD2 (5 bases). The CDR3 spans 16 residues. The germline gives CDR1 MNHEY, CDR2 SVGAGI. V was clipped by 1 base and J by 0 bases, with 13 bases between them. The CDR3 region is CASSYLGTGDSYEQYF. The DNA of the CDR3 is TGTGCCAGCAGTTACTTGGGCACCGGGGACTCCTACGAGCAGTACTTC.

This clone was seen once. V gene TRBV7-6 combines with J gene TRBJ2-1; TRBD1 matches at 8 bases. The CDR3 contains 13 residues. The germline gives CDR1 SGHVS, CDR2 FNYEAQ. V trimming: 5 bases; J trimming: 14 bases; junction bases outside the gene matches: 11. CDR3 region: CASSGPFQTGEFF. As DNA, the CDR3 is TGTGCCAGCAGCGGACCATTCCAGACAGGGGAGTTCTTC. Filled out from reference TRBV7-6 and TRBJ2-1, the complete variable domain reads GAGVSQSPRYKVTKRGQDVALRCDPISGHVSLYWYRQALGQGPEFLTYFNYEAQQDKSGLPNDRFSAERPEGSISTLTIQRTEQRDSAMYRCASSGPFQTGEFFGPGTRLTVL.

The chain's CDR3 is CASSQEFGTGGNYGYTF. CDR3 nucleotides: TGCGCCAGCAGCCAAGAGTTTGGGACAGGGGGAAACTATGGCTACACCTTC. The chain has TRBV4-3 and TRBJ1-2, with 11 bases aligning to TRBD1. Germline trimming cut 0 bases from V and 2 bases from J; bases unmatched to any gene: 5. Germline lookup yields CDR1 LGHNA and CDR2 YSLEER. The CDR3 consists of 17 residues.

As DNA, the CDR3 is TGTGCCAGCAGAGGACAGGGAGTTTACGAGCAGTACTTC. Protein: CASRGQGVYEQYF. The gene calls are TRBV6-1 and TRBJ2-7, with 8 bases matching TRBD1. The germline gives CDR1 MNHNS, CDR2 SASEGT. J gave up 4 bases and V 6 bases, and 5 bases lay outside the gene matches. The CDR3 totals 13 residues.

The DNA for the CDR3 is TGTGCCAACTCTTGGGGAGGAAGGGGTTATAAGAACGAGCAGTACTTC. This sequence encodes CANSWGGRGYKNEQYF. This sequence joins TRBV7-3 and TRBJ2-7; maybe TRBD2 (6 bases). Germline CDR1 reads SGHTA; CDR2 reads FQGTGA. The CDR3 contains 16 residues. The V end was cut by 10 bases, the J end by 5 bases, with 27 bases between.

The chain carries TRBV7-2 and TRBJ2-5; 10 positions agree with TRBD2. This CDR3 is 17 amino acids long. Losses at the gene ends were 1 base for V and 5 bases for J; bases not matched to a gene: 10. Germline loops: CDR1 SGHTA, CDR2 FQGNSA. This CDR3 reads CASSLERLLAGAETQYF. As DNA, the CDR3 is TGTGCCAGCAGCTTAGAAAGGTTGCTAGCGGGAGCGGAGACCCAGTACTTC.

This chain links TRBV7-9 with TRBJ2-6; 8 nucleotides match TRBD1. Germline lookup yields CDR1 SEHNR and CDR2 FQNEAQ (reference sequence). With 3 bases clipped from V and 4 bases from J, the junction kept 5 bases outside the gene matches. The CDR3 extends over 16 amino acids. The CDR3 DNA reads as TGTGCCAGCAGCTTGCAGGGGGCGCGCGGGGCCAACGTCCTGACTTTC. It codes for CASSLQGARGANVLTF.

This sequence joins TRBV6-5 and TRBJ2-7; 8 nucleotides match TRBD1. V trimming: 4 bases; J trimming: 6 bases; junction bases outside the gene matches: 11. From germline, CDR1 is MNHEY and CDR2 SVGAGI. The CDR3 has 15 residues. CDR3 protein: CASSSFRQGAFEQYF. CDR3 coding DNA: TGTGCCAGCAGTTCCTTCCGCCAGGGGGCTTTCGAGCAGTACTTC.

The V call is TRBV11-2, the J call TRBJ1-1, with a weak D call TRBD1 (5 bases). Between the trimmed V and J ends, which lost 5 bases and 1 base, there was a span of 8 bases. The CDR3 contains 13 residues. Germline V lookup: CDR1 SGHAT, CDR2 FQNNGV. The CDR3 DNA follows: TGTGCCAGCAGCACAGACAGGAACACTGAAGCTTTCTTT. This gives the protein CASSTDRNTEAFF.

The rearrangement links TRBV28 to TRBJ2-1; 13 positions match TRBD2. The V gene's germline CDR1 is MDHEN and CDR2 SYDVKM. The length of the CDR3 is 19 residues. The V and J ends lost 3 bases and 0 bases, in that order; junction bases with no gene match: 8. This CDR3 is CASSLGGTSGVSSYNEQFF. As DNA, the CDR3 is TGTGCCAGCAGTTTGGGGGGGACTAGCGGGGTTAGCTCCTACAATGAGCAGTTCTTC.

The chain carries TRBV6-5 and TRBJ1-4; D remains unclear. V was clipped by 6 bases and J by 6 bases, with 14 bases between them. The CDR3 has 14 amino acids. Germline CDR1 reads MNHEY; CDR2 reads SVGAGI. The CDR3 sequence is CASSPMGGDEKLFF. The CDR3 nucleotides are TGTGCCAGCAGCCCGATGGGCGGAGATGAAAAACTGTTTTTT.

The V and J genes are TRBV28 and TRBJ2-1; 9 bases agree with TRBD2. Germline V gene sequence: CDR1 MDHEN, CDR2 SYDVKM. The V segment lost 8 bases and the J segment 5 bases; nucleotides outside the gene matches: 4. There are 13 residues in the CDR3. The CDR3 nucleotides are TGTGCCAGCGAGCGGGAGGTCAACAATGAGCAGTTCTTC. It is translated as CASEREVNNEQFF.

This sequence joins TRBV28 and TRBJ2-2, with D perhaps TRBD1 or TRBD2 (5 bases each). This CDR3 comprises 14 residues. Germline V gene sequence: CDR1 MDHEN, CDR2 SYDVKM. V dropped 8 bases and J dropped 4 bases, with 14 bases sitting between them. The CDR3, as DNA: TGTGCCAGCGGGGCAGGGAGTGCCACCGGGGAGCTGTTTTTT. Translated, it gives CASGAGSATGELFF.